The TCR beta chain described here comes from a study of post-analysis software for immune sequencing data. The CDR3 contains 18 residues. Germline loops: CDR1 SGHAT, CDR2 FQNNGV. cDNA libraries for TCR beta contained unique molecular identifiers. TCRdb reanalysed the PCR reads using MiXCR and keeps one entry per CDR3 protein. The sample contains roughly 800,000 distinct CDR3 sequences, approximately 53% of which appear only once. Broader study findings: Patients carried roughly 5 TRBV segments more frequently than controls did, and TRBV5-6, TRBV5-1 and TRBV20-1 were among them. Analysis by F measure revealed that same-batch samples clustered strongly together.

Concerning this clonotype itself: No antigen is known for it.

This receptor was taken from a girl aged 5 to 17 with multiple sclerosis. Sample: blood. J is TRBJ2-7 and V is TRBV11-2, with 8 bases fitting TRBD1. The last part of the DNA fits TRBJ2-5 better; the J call may be wrong. The CDR3 bases are TGTGCCAGCAGCCTAATCCACCCCGGACAGGGTCGGCGAGAGACCCAGTACTTC. This sequence encodes CASSLIHPGQGRRETQYF.